This is a list of T cell receptor beta chains from one sample in a study of blood T cell repertoires in COVID-19. TCRdb's copy holds only in-frame clones and misses some; the assay was immunoSEQ multiplex PCR. The repertoire consists of 36,000 or so clones, with 90% occurring once and the leading ten covering 4.5% to 5.5%. The sequenced material came from peripheral blood. Receptor source: a human donor in a cohort sampled during active COVID-19. The CDR3 runs from the conserved cysteine through the conserved F or W. Each record gives: CDR3 DNA, CDR3 protein, clone size, J gene, V gene, D gene. The D gene is left open where the match is weak. Size tells how often a clone was seen (once, few, many) or the class of an expanded clone, and some rows leave it out.

cdr3_nt: TGTGCCAGCAGTGCCCCGGGACAGCCACGTTTAGCCAAAAACATTCAGTACTTC; cdr3_aa: CASSAPGQPRLAKNIQYF; clone_size: .; j_call: TRBJ2-4; v_call: TRBV6-1; d_call: TRBD1
cdr3_nt: TGTGCCAGCAGCTTAACTCTAGCGGGAGTTTCCGATGAGCAGTTCTTC; cdr3_aa: CASSLTLAGVSDEQFF; clone_size: .; j_call: TRBJ2-1; v_call: TRBV5-6; d_call: TRBD2
cdr3_nt: TGTGCCAGTAGTATGGGATGGACAGGGATCGCAGATACGCAGTATTTT; cdr3_aa: CASSMGWTGIADTQYF; clone_size: .; j_call: TRBJ2-3; v_call: TRBV19; d_call: TRBD1
cdr3_nt: TGTGCCAGCAGTTCACAATCCGGGACAGCGTCTTACTTACCCTATGGCTACACCTTC; cdr3_aa: CASSSQSGTASYLPYGYTF; clone_size: few; j_call: TRBJ1-2; v_call: TRBV28; d_call: TRBD1
cdr3_nt: TGTGCCAGCAGCTTACGGGGGACAGGCCAAGCTTTCTTT; cdr3_aa: CASSLRGTGQAFF; clone_size: .; j_call: TRBJ1-1; v_call: TRBV11-2; d_call: TRBD1
cdr3_nt: TGTGCCAGCAGCTTAAGGGTCGGTACGGACAGGGGGAGGGAGCAGTACTTC; cdr3_aa: CASSLRVGTDRGREQYF; clone_size: once; j_call: TRBJ2-7; v_call: TRBV7-8; d_call: TRBD1
cdr3_nt: TGCAGTGCTAGTCCAGGGAGGGACACTGAAGCTTTCTTT; cdr3_aa: CSASPGRDTEAFF; clone_size: .; j_call: TRBJ1-1; v_call: TRBV20-1; d_call: .
cdr3_nt: TGCGCCAGCTCACGCCGTCCGACAGACCCGCGGGAGCAGTACTTC; cdr3_aa: CASSRRPTDPREQYF; clone_size: .; j_call: TRBJ2-7; v_call: TRBV5-1; d_call: .
cdr3_nt: TGCGCCAGCAGCCAGTCCCCGAAAAATAATGAAAAACTGTTTTTT; cdr3_aa: CASSQSPKNNEKLFF; clone_size: .; j_call: TRBJ1-4; v_call: TRBV5-1; d_call: .
cdr3_nt: TGCGCCAGCAGCCCCGGGACTAGCGGTGACACAGATACGCAGTATTTT; cdr3_aa: CASSPGTSGDTDTQYF; clone_size: .; j_call: TRBJ2-3; v_call: TRBV5-1; d_call: TRBD2
cdr3_nt: TGTGCCAGCAGTTTACCCGGGACAGGCGGACAGTACTTC; cdr3_aa: CASSLPGTGGQYF; clone_size: .; j_call: TRBJ2-7; v_call: TRBV28; d_call: TRBD1
cdr3_nt: TGTGCCAGCAGCGTCGCTGGTAGCGGAGATTACAATGAGCAGTTCTTC; cdr3_aa: CASSVAGSGDYNEQFF; clone_size: .; j_call: TRBJ2-1; v_call: TRBV9; d_call: .
cdr3_nt: TGTGCCAGCAGGGGTCACGGGGGAAATGGTGAAGCTTTCTTT; cdr3_aa: CASRGHGGNGEAFF; clone_size: .; j_call: TRBJ1-1; v_call: TRBV2; d_call: .
cdr3_nt: TGCGCCAGCCGGGGGGCCGGACAGGGGTTGAACACTGAAGCTTTCTTT; cdr3_aa: CASRGAGQGLNTEAFF; clone_size: .; j_call: TRBJ1-1; v_call: TRBV5-1; d_call: TRBD1
cdr3_nt: TGCGCCAGCAGCTCCCGACAGGGATACAATGAGCAGTTCTTC; cdr3_aa: CASSSRQGYNEQFF; clone_size: .; j_call: TRBJ2-1; v_call: TRBV4-1; d_call: TRBD1
cdr3_nt: TGTGCCAGCAGCCAATTTGCCGGGAGGGCCAAGGACCCAAAATACGAGCAGTACTTC; cdr3_aa: CASSQFAGRAKDPKYEQYF; clone_size: .; j_call: TRBJ2-7; v_call: TRBV7-9; d_call: TRBD2
cdr3_nt: TGTGCCAGCAGCTTAGCCGACAGGGGGGTGGGAAACACCATATATTTT; cdr3_aa: CASSLADRGVGNTIYF; clone_size: once; j_call: TRBJ1-3; v_call: TRBV7-2; d_call: TRBD1
cdr3_nt: TGTGCCAGCAACCCACAGGGGTTGAGCAATCAGCCCCAGCATTTT; cdr3_aa: CASNPQGLSNQPQHF; clone_size: .; j_call: TRBJ1-5; v_call: TRBV2; d_call: TRBD1
cdr3_nt: TGTGCCACCAGCAGGGAGGTGTCCTCTGGAAACACCATATATTTT; cdr3_aa: CATSREVSSGNTIYF; clone_size: .; j_call: TRBJ1-3; v_call: TRBV15; d_call: .
cdr3_nt: TGTGCCAGCAGCTCGCAGGGTGGGAACACTGAAGCTTTCTTT; cdr3_aa: CASSSQGGNTEAFF; clone_size: .; j_call: TRBJ1-1; v_call: TRBV7-9; d_call: .
cdr3_nt: TGTGCCAGCAGCGACCAGGGGACTAATGAAAAACTGTTTTTT; cdr3_aa: CASSDQGTNEKLFF; clone_size: .; j_call: TRBJ1-4; v_call: TRBV9; d_call: .
cdr3_nt: TGTGCCAGCAGTTTCCCCGAGCTAGCGGCCAATGAGCAGTTCTTC; cdr3_aa: CASSFPELAANEQFF; clone_size: .; j_call: TRBJ2-1; v_call: TRBV27; d_call: TRBD2
cdr3_nt: TGTGCCAGCAGCTTGGGGGCCTTGGGCACAGATACGCAGTATTTT; cdr3_aa: CASSLGALGTDTQYF; clone_size: few; j_call: TRBJ2-3; v_call: TRBV5-6; d_call: .
cdr3_nt: TGCGCCAGCAGCTTTACAGGGGATAGAGGAGAGACCCAGTACTTC; cdr3_aa: CASSFTGDRGETQYF; clone_size: .; j_call: TRBJ2-5; v_call: TRBV5-1; d_call: TRBD1
cdr3_nt: TGTGCCAGCAGCCCCGCCGGAAGGGGACTGTTTTTT; cdr3_aa: CASSPAGRGLFF; clone_size: .; j_call: TRBJ1-4; v_call: TRBV7-9; d_call: .
cdr3_nt: TGTGCCAGCAGCTTATCGGGACAGGGGGAGACCCAGTACTTC; cdr3_aa: CASSLSGQGETQYF; clone_size: .; j_call: TRBJ2-5; v_call: TRBV7-3; d_call: TRBD1
cdr3_nt: TGTGCCAGCAGCTCCGCAGGGGGATCAGGGTATGGCTACACCTTC; cdr3_aa: CASSSAGGSGYGYTF; clone_size: once; j_call: TRBJ1-2; v_call: TRBV7-9; d_call: TRBD1
cdr3_nt: TGTGCCAGCAGCGGACTAGCGGGGTTGGATACGCAGTATTTT; cdr3_aa: CASSGLAGLDTQYF; clone_size: .; j_call: TRBJ2-3; v_call: TRBV6-5; d_call: TRBD2
cdr3_nt: TGTGCCAGCAGCAAACTGGGGAGGGAGCAGTTCTTC; cdr3_aa: CASSKLGREQFF; clone_size: .; j_call: TRBJ2-1; v_call: TRBV21-1; d_call: .
cdr3_nt: TGTGCCAGCAGCGAACAGACTAGAACCTACAATGAGCAGTTCTTC; cdr3_aa: CASSEQTRTYNEQFF; clone_size: .; j_call: TRBJ2-1; v_call: TRBV9; d_call: .
cdr3_nt: TGTGCCAGCGCCGACCGGGGGAGCAATCAGCCCCAGCATTTT; cdr3_aa: CASADRGSNQPQHF; clone_size: .; j_call: TRBJ1-5; v_call: TRBV27; d_call: .
cdr3_nt: TGTGCCAGCAGCTTGGGAGGTATCGTTTATGGCTACACCTTC; cdr3_aa: CASSLGGIVYGYTF; clone_size: .; j_call: TRBJ1-2; v_call: TRBV5-8; d_call: .
cdr3_nt: TGCGCCAGCAGCGCCCAGGTTGAGAACACTGAAGCTTTCTTT; cdr3_aa: CASSAQVENTEAFF; clone_size: .; j_call: TRBJ1-1; v_call: TRBV5-1; d_call: .
cdr3_nt: TGTGCCACCAGTGACCCGGGACAGTACGAGCAGTACTTC; cdr3_aa: CATSDPGQYEQYF; clone_size: .; j_call: TRBJ2-7; v_call: TRBV24-1; d_call: TRBD1
cdr3_nt: TGTGCCAGCAGTGTACTCCCTTCCCACGAGCAGTACTTC; cdr3_aa: CASSVLPSHEQYF; clone_size: .; j_call: TRBJ2-7; v_call: TRBV2; d_call: .
cdr3_nt: TGTGCCAGCAGTACCGACAGGGTCTATAACACCGGGGAGCTGTTTTTT; cdr3_aa: CASSTDRVYNTGELFF; clone_size: .; j_call: TRBJ2-2; v_call: TRBV6-6; d_call: TRBD1
cdr3_nt: TGTGCCAGTCAAATGGACAGCCGTCTGGAGCAGTACTTC; cdr3_aa: CASQMDSRLEQYF; clone_size: .; j_call: TRBJ2-7; v_call: TRBV19; d_call: .
cdr3_nt: TGTGCCAGTACTACTAGCGGGAGAAGTGCCGGCACAGATACGCAGTATTTT; cdr3_aa: CASTTSGRSAGTDTQYF; clone_size: .; j_call: TRBJ2-3; v_call: TRBV19; d_call: TRBD2
cdr3_nt: TGTGCCAGCTCACCAGAGATGGGCGGGAGGGCCTCCGGCGAGCAGTACTTC; cdr3_aa: CASSPEMGGRASGEQYF; clone_size: .; j_call: TRBJ2-7; v_call: TRBV18; d_call: TRBD2
cdr3_nt: TGTGCCAGCAGCTTAGGGGGCAGATCGTTAAGCTCCTACGAGCAGTACTTC; cdr3_aa: CASSLGGRSLSSYEQYF; clone_size: .; j_call: TRBJ2-7; v_call: TRBV7-6; d_call: .